This entry lists 27 T cell receptor beta chains sequenced from one sample in a study of early T cells in non-severe SARS-CoV-2 infection. TCRdb ran MiXCR on the 5' RACE reads and lists one entry per CDR3 protein. The sample includes 55,000 or so distinct CDR3 sequences, around an eighth of them seen just once. The sequencing sample was made of whole blood. Receptor source: an adult who was a healthcare worker with PCR-confirmed SARS-CoV-2 infection or an uninfected control (not recorded which).

This clonotype was detected only a few times. The chain combines TRBV6-1 with TRBJ2-3, with 12 bases lining up with TRBD2. V shed 3 bases and J 8 bases; nucleotides not matched to a gene: 18. CDR1 and CDR2 from the germline V gene are MNHNS and SASEGT. There are 19 residues in the CDR3. The CDR3 DNA reads TGTGCCAGCAGTGACCCATCGAACCTGACTAGCGGGGGTGGATTTACGCAGTATTTT. Its translation: CASSDPSNLTSGGGFTQYF.

This chain links TRBV25-1 with TRBJ2-3; D ambiguous. The CDR3 has 15 amino acids. The germline gives CDR1 MGHDK, CDR2 SYGVNS. With 7 bases removed from V and 6 bases from J, the gap between germline ends came to 20 bases. The CDR3 region has the DNA TGTGCCAGCAACACCAGGACCAGTCCATGGGATACGCAGTATTTT. This codes for CASNTRTSPWDTQYF. Looking up the rest from reference TRBV25-1 and TRBJ2-3 gives the full variable domain: EADIYQTPRYLVIGTGKKITLECSQTMGHDKMYWYQQDPGMELHLIHYSYGVNSTEKGDLSSESTVSRIRTEHFPLTLESARPSHTSQYLCASNTRTSPWDTQYFGPGTRLTVL.

This chain connects TRBV27 to TRBJ2-3; TRBD1 matches at 7 bases. The CDR3 is made up of 15 amino acids. Germline CDR1 reads MNHEY; CDR2 reads SMNVEV (reference sequence). Unmatched junction bases numbered 7, after V lost 5 bases and J lost 2 bases. The DNA of the CDR3 is TGTGCCAGCAGTCCAATGACAGGGATCACAGATACGCAGTATTTT. Translating it yields CASSPMTGITDTQYF.

A few counts support this clonotype. This chain uses TRBV9 with TRBJ2-5; D is perhaps TRBD1 or TRBD2 (5 bases each). This CDR3 spans 15 amino acids. Trimming left V 4 bases short and J 0 bases short, with 13 bases between. Per the germline V gene, CDR1 is SGDLS and CDR2 is YYNGEE. In DNA form, the CDR3 reads TGTGCCAGCAGCTTCAGCTGGGGGTACCAAGAGACCCAGTACTTC. This codes for CASSFSWGYQETQYF.

A few counts support this clonotype. The chain recombines TRBV2 with TRBJ1-4; 7 bases are shared with TRBD1. Trimming at V came to 9 bases and at J to 6 bases, leaving 7 bases not matched to a gene. This CDR3 comprises 13 residues. From germline, CDR1 is SNHLY and CDR2 FYNNEI. The CDR3 sequence is CARQRGPDEKLFF. In DNA form, the CDR3 reads TGTGCCAGACAAAGGGGGCCGGATGAAAAACTGTTTTTT. Together with reference TRBV2 and TRBJ1-4, the CDR3 gives the full variable domain: EPEVTQTPSHQVTQMGQEVILRCVPISNHLYFYWYRQILGQKVEFLVSFYNNEISEKSEIFDDQFSVERPDGSNFTLKIRSTKLEDSAMYFCARQRGPDEKLFFGSGTQLSVL.

This clonotype was seen a few times. The gene calls are TRBV21-1 and TRBJ2-2. TRBV21-1 is shown as a pseudogene. CDR3 length: 13 residues. The CDR3 protein is CASSNRSSGELFF. DNA of the CDR3: TGTGCCAGCAGCAATCGCAGTTCCGGGGAGCTGTTTTTT.

The sample holds a few counts of this clonotype. One end of the junction is discordant with germline, which a read error may explain. V and J are TRBV12-3 or TRBV12-4 and TRBJ1-6, with TRBD1 matching 8 bases. The CDR3 runs 15 residues. CDR3: CASSWGTGRNSPLHF. As DNA, the CDR3 is TGTGCCAGCAGTTGGGGGACAGGTCGCAATTCACCCCTCCATTTT.

This clonotype was seen many times. The V and J genes are TRBV7-9 and TRBJ1-2; TRBD1 might be the D (5 bases). The CDR3 has 14 amino acids. The ends were cut back, 1 base at V and 4 bases at J, with 10 bases in the middle. Germline values: CDR1 SEHNR, CDR2 FQNEAQ (reference sequence). The CDR3: CASSLGAGSYGYTF. The CDR3, as DNA: TGTGCCAGCAGCTTAGGGGCAGGGAGCTATGGCTACACCTTC.

This clonotype was recorded many times. The rearrangement uses TRBV9 and TRBJ1-6; D gene ambiguous. Trimming shortened V by 0 bases and J by 7 bases, and 8 bases separated the two germline ends. This CDR3 has 14 residues. CDR1 SGDLS and CDR2 YYNGEE come from the germline V gene. The CDR3 here is CASSVAPDNSPLHF. The CDR3 nucleotides read TGTGCCAGCAGCGTAGCGCCAGACAATTCACCCCTCCACTTT.

The V call is TRBV6-2 or TRBV6-3, the J call TRBJ2-3; D uncertain. Per germline, CDR1 MNHEY and CDR2 SVGEGT. The V and J ends lost 4 bases and 2 bases respectively, with 7 bases between them. The CDR3 extends over 13 amino acids. This CDR3 is CASSWANTDTQYF. CDR3 DNA: TGTGCCAGCAGTTGGGCTAACACAGATACGCAGTATTTT.

In its sample, this clonotype is medium-sized (0.01 to 0.1%). The V and J genes are TRBV6-1 and TRBJ2-3; 7 positions agree with TRBD2. Trimming removed 8 bases from V and 3 bases from J; junction bases left unmatched: 8. The CDR3 covers 14 residues. Germline-derived CDR1 and CDR2 are MNHNS and SASEGT. Here the CDR3 DNA reads TGTGCCAGCGGCTCGGCTAGCGGAACAGATACGCAGTATTTT. It is translated as CASGSASGTDTQYF.

The V call is TRBV29-1, the J call TRBJ2-5; D possibly corresponds to TRBD1 (5 bases). The CDR3 runs 13 residues. The V gene's germline CDR1 is SQVTM and CDR2 ANQGSEA. V was pared by 4 bases and J by 3 bases, with 12 bases between. CDR3 nucleotide sequence: TGCAGCGTTGGGGAAGGGGCGGAAGAGACCCAGTACTTC. Protein product: CSVGEGAEETQYF.

V is TRBV20-1 and J is TRBJ2-5; 9 bases match TRBD2. The CDR3 consists of 16 residues. The germline gives CDR1 DFQATT, CDR2 SNEGSKA (reference sequence). V dropped 3 bases and J dropped 2; count of bases not matched to a gene: 10. The CDR3 sequence is CSASLAGGRLQETQYF. The CDR3 DNA is TGCAGTGCTAGTTTGGCGGGGGGGCGGCTGCAAGAGACCCAGTACTTC.

For the CDR3, the DNA is TGCAGCGTCCGGGACAGGGGGCTATACGAGCAGTACTTC. This sequence encodes CSVRDRGLYEQYF. The J gene is TRBJ2-7, the V gene TRBV29-1, with 12 bases aligning to TRBD1. The CDR3 length is 13 residues. CDR1 and CDR2 (germline): SQVTM, ANQGSEA. The V segment lost 6 bases and the J segment 4 bases; nucleotides outside the gene matches: 4.

In its sample, this clonotype was seen a few times. The J gene is TRBJ2-6, the V gene TRBV19; possibly TRBD1 for D (6 bases). Trimming cost V 0 bases and J 3 bases, with 9 bases left between them. The CDR3 sequence is 16 residues long. Germline CDR1 is LNHDA and CDR2 is SQIVND (reference sequence). The CDR3 DNA sequence: TGTGCCAGTAGTATAGATCTGACAGGTGGGGCCAACGTCCTGACTTTC. Its translation is CASSIDLTGGANVLTF.

This clonotype was seen a handful of times. The chain carries TRBV2 and TRBJ2-7, with 10 nucleotides matching TRBD1. The V segment lost 9 bases and the J segment 6 bases; nucleotides outside the gene matches: 11. Germline V gene data show CDR1 as SNHLY and CDR2 as FYNNEI. The CDR3 runs to 14 residues. This CDR3 is CARSGTGEGREQYF. Written as DNA, the CDR3 is TGTGCCAGGTCCGGGACAGGGGAGGGTCGCGAGCAGTACTTC.

This clonotype occurred many times. The chain is built from TRBV2 and TRBJ2-2; possibly TRBD1 for D (6 bases). The CDR3 has 14 residues. V was shortened by 5 bases and J by 4 bases, with 11 bases between the two germline ends. CDR1 and CDR2 from the germline V gene are SNHLY and FYNNEI. The CDR3 here is CASSTDRTTGELFF. CDR3 DNA sequence: TGTGCCAGCAGTACTGACAGGACCACCGGGGAGCTGTTTTTT.

On this clonotype: This may stem from a read error, because a much larger clone lies one nucleotide away. The V and J genes are TRBV11-2 and TRBJ2-7, with 7 bases fitting TRBD2. CDR1 is SGHAT, CDR2 FQNNGV, per germline. CDR3 size: 14 residues. J gave up 5 bases and V 1 base, and 5 bases lay outside the gene matches. In DNA, the CDR3 is TGTGCCAGCAGCTTAGTCGGGGGGTCCCACGAGCAGTACTTC. Translated: CASSLVGGSHEQYF.

There are a few counts of this clonotype. The chain couples TRBV6-5 to TRBJ2-3; D gene uncertain. Per the germline V gene, CDR1 is MNHEY and CDR2 is SVGAGI. The V end lost 0 bases, the J end lost 4 bases, and 11 bases lay between the germline ends. This CDR3 contains 15 residues. DNA of the CDR3: TGTGCCAGCAGTTACTCGTCCCCGCGACCAGATACGCAGTATTTT. This codes for CASSYSSPRPDTQYF.

The chain carries TRBV29-1 and TRBJ2-7; 8 bases match TRBD1. The germline V gene has CDR1 SQVTM and CDR2 ANQGSEA. The length of the CDR3 is 13 residues. CDR3 protein: CRVPGQGYCEQYF. DNA for the CDR3: TGCAGGGTCCCCGGACAGGGTTATTGCGAGCAGTACTTC.

This clonotype was picked up a small number of times. CDR3 nucleotides: TGTGCCAGCAGTGAAGACCGGACTAGCGGGGGGGCCTACGAGCAGTACTTC. It specifies CASSEDRTSGGAYEQYF. The J gene is TRBJ2-7, the V gene TRBV2; 15 nucleotides match TRBD2. The CDR3 covers 17 residues. Germline V CDR1 and CDR2: SNHLY, FYNNEI. The J segment lost 2 bases and the V segment lost 1 base, leaving 3 bases of the junction unmatched.

This clonotype was seen many times. The chain carries TRBV12-3 or TRBV12-4 and TRBJ1-2, with unresolved D. V lost 2 bases and J 3 bases, leaving 10 bases between the germline ends. The CDR3 totals 14 residues. The CDR3 DNA sequence: TGTGCCAGCAGTTTAATCCCCCGAGACTATGGCTACACCTTC. Translation: CASSLIPRDYGYTF.

V and J are TRBV6-4 and TRBJ1-6, with TRBD1 matching over 9 bases. Germline-derived CDR1 and CDR2 are MRHNA and SNTAGT. The V segment lost 4 bases and the J segment 7 bases; nucleotides outside the gene matches: 5. The CDR3 is made up of 15 amino acids. CDR3 DNA sequence: TGTGCCAGCAGTGCCCGGGGACAGGGAAATTCACCCCTCCACTTT. As protein: CASSARGQGNSPLHF.

This clonotype was counted between two and nine times. DNA of the CDR3: TGTGCCAGCGGAATGGACAGGGGAAGGAACACTGAAGCTTTCTTT. It codes for CASGMDRGRNTEAFF. The chain employs TRBV7-2 and TRBJ1-1, with TRBD1 matching over 9 bases. Germline V lookup: CDR1 SGHTA, CDR2 FQGNSA. Germline trimming cut 8 bases from V and 1 base from J; bases unmatched to any gene: 8. The CDR3 contains 15 residues.

This clonotype was found a few times. The CDR3 here is CSAHPGLVPILAKNIQYF. In nucleotides, the CDR3 is TGCAGTGCTCACCCAGGACTAGTGCCTATCCTAGCCAAAAACATTCAGTACTTC. This rearrangement joins TRBV20-1 to TRBJ2-4; 7 bases align to TRBD2. CDR3 length: 18 amino acids. The V and J ends lost 5 bases and 0 bases, in that order; junction bases with no gene match: 16. The germline V gene encodes CDR1 DFQATT and CDR2 SNEGSKA (reference sequence).

The sample holds a few counts of this clonotype. The chain links TRBV12-3 or TRBV12-4 to TRBJ1-1, with no clear D. The CDR3 contains 13 residues. Trimming removed 1 base at V and 6 bases at J, with 9 bases between. The CDR3 bases are TGTGCCAGCAGTTTAGGTGGTGGGCCTGAAGCTTTCTTT. It yields the protein CASSLGGGPEAFF.

This clonotype was picked up many times. The chain combines TRBV11-2 with TRBJ2-5; no reliable D call. Germline lookup yields CDR1 SGHAT and CDR2 FQNNGV. The CDR3 totals 15 residues. The V and J ends lost 10 bases and 2 bases respectively, with 20 bases between them. CDR3 coding DNA: TGTGCCACCAGAACTTGGGGAAGAGGACAAGAGACCCAGTACTTC. It is translated as CATRTWGRGQETQYF.